A single T cell receptor (beta chain) is shown here with its context. No antigen is known for it. This entry belongs to a study of shared clonotypes between healthy human individuals. Findings and limits, study-wide: Relative to their counterparts shared across all four donors, non-shared clonotypes exhibited diminished generation probabilities.

This CDR3 spans 17 amino acids. The germline V gene encodes CDR1 MGHRA and CDR2 YSYEKL. V lost 2 bases and J lost 1, with 18 bases in between. Assay: immunoSEQ multiplex PCR; the TCRdb copy retains only in-frame clones and omits some. The sample has about a million clones, approximately 75% seen once. The rearrangement links TRBV4-1 to TRBJ2-7; tentatively, D is TRBD1 (5 bases). Sequencing input: memory CD4+ T cells from PBMCs. Documented subset: CD45RA-negative fraction. This TCR was sampled from a man between 18 and 29 years old in good health. Some clones in this sample may be carry-over from other donors' samples. CDR3 DNA sequence: TGCGCCAGCAGCCAACCGACACTCGGCAGGGATTCCTACGAGCAGTACTTC. This codes for CASSQPTLGRDSYEQYF.